This TCR beta chain was documented in a study of blood T cell repertoires in COVID-19. Background on the study: Specimens from acute and convalescent COVID-19 originated in the United States, Italy and Spain. T cells, B-cell-depleted T cells, or PBMCs provided the cDNA or gDNA that served as material.

In the authors' workflow: Estimation of nucleated cell counts was performed using reference gene primer amplification. Clones were sequenced by immunoSEQ multiplex PCR, and TCRdb holds only the in-frame ones, with some missing. For V, J and clone size, that table is used; D and trimming come from the DNA. The table includes over 200,000 clones, around four fifths detected once. The CDR3 has 12 residues. V was shortened by 6 bases and J by 1 base, with 5 bases between the two germline ends. Germline assignment: CDR1 SGHDN and CDR2 FVKESK. Material for sequencing was peripheral blood. The chain uses TRBV14 and TRBJ2-3; D remains ambiguous. The sequence was obtained from a woman between 45 and 60 years old with acute or convalescent COVID-19. DNA for the CDR3: TGTGCCAGCAGGTCCGGCACAGATACGCAGTATTTT. This gives the protein CASRSGTDTQYF.